This T cell receptor beta chain was documented in a study of T cell changes during pregnancy in multiple sclerosis (dated by TCRdb to between 2019 and 2020). Broadly, across the study: The study looked at changes in the T cell repertoire across pregnancy in women with multiple sclerosis.

Library preparation employed the immunoSEQ multiplex PCR assay. TCRdb limited this immuneACCESS table to in-frame rearrangements with V and J called. A share of clones is missing; checked studies link under half to unresolved V genes, and the rest is unexplained. Within this sample are some 83,000 clones, with roughly nine tenths of them counted one time only. Jointly, the top ten make up roughly 4% of the sample. A note on this clone: The antigen it recognizes is unknown. Per-nucleotide qualities are absent, and no much larger clonotype sits a single base away.

Sequenced material: PBMCs, taken in the first trimester of pregnancy. This receptor was identified in a female donor in good health, serving as a control in a pregnancy study. Some clones in this sample may be carry-over from other donors' samples.

The DNA sequence is given as TGTGCCAGCCAGGCGGCGGGGAACACCGGGGAGCTGTTTTTT. This translates into CASQAAGNTGELFF. This chain is built from TRBV6-5 and TRBJ2-2; TRBD2 is a weak D gene call, 5 bases matching. Cut back by 8 bases and 1 base, the V and J ends lie 11 bases apart. Spanning cysteine to phenylalanine, the CDR3 consists of 14 amino acids. Just the 42-base CDR3 DNA is kept, in frame starting at base 1. The germline V gene gives CDR1 as MNHEY and CDR2 as SVGAGI.